This T cell receptor beta chain emerged from a study of CD8 T cells in ankylosing spondylitis. Findings and caveats of the study: Relatively rare in peripheral blood, disease-linked clones were also CD8+. A subset of motif variants has previously been described in the synovial fluid and blood of reactive arthritis. Reportedly, significant enrichment of disease-linked clones occurred in matched ankylosing spondylitis synovial fluid. Ankylosing spondylitis blood seemed to carry a telltale TCR beta motif made of seven or eight highly homologous variants.

About this clonotype: What it recognizes is unknown.

CDR3 size: 16 residues. Germline CDR1 and CDR2: SGHAT and FQNNGV. V trimming: 5 bases; J trimming: 2 bases; junction bases outside the gene matches: 8. Construction of TCR beta libraries was performed using quantitative 5'-RACE with molecular barcodes. TCRdb used MiXCR to reprocess the 5' RACE reads, holding one entry per CDR3 protein. The sample yields hundreds of thousands of distinct CDR3 sequences, roughly 15% seen once. This clonotype was sampled from a male donor with ankylosing spondylitis. The gene calls are TRBV11-2 and TRBJ2-7; 11 bases align to TRBD2. The sequencing input was blood, either unsorted or a sorted T cell fraction (not recorded which). CDR3 sequence: CASSTYSGGATYEQYF. For the CDR3, the DNA is TGTGCCAGCAGCACTTATAGCGGGGGGGCCACCTACGAGCAGTACTTC.